The 28 T cell receptor beta chains listed next were all sequenced from one sample in a study of regulatory T cells in long-lasting Graves disease. Time point described: newly diagnosed GD, antithyroid drugs for less than 3 months. Making the TCR library involved RNA that had been extracted from PBMCs. In building TCR beta libraries, iRepertoire HTBI primers were used together with Arm-PCR of CDR3 regions. TCRdb used MiXCR to reprocess the multiplex PCR reads, holding one entry per CDR3 protein. The sample has about 380,000 distinct CDR3 sequences, roughly 16% seen once. The sequenced sample was peripheral blood mononuclear cells (PBMCs), obtained at new diagnosis, from a patient treated with antithyroid drugs. The source is a female donor with Graves disease.

This clonotype turned up a few times. This rearrangement joins TRBV7-2 to TRBJ1-2; a possible D gene is TRBD1 (5 bases). This CDR3 is built from 15 residues. Trimming shortened V by 2 bases and J by 8 bases, and 18 bases separated the two germline ends. The germline V gene has CDR1 SGHTA and CDR2 FQGNSA. CDR3 amino acids: CASSLPTADAPGYTF. The CDR3 bases are TGTGCCAGCAGCTTACCGACAGCCGATGCCCCCGGCTACACCTTC.

This clonotype was detected many times. The chain couples TRBV7-2 to TRBJ2-3; the match to TRBD2 covers 10 bases. The CDR3 covers 18 residues. V gave up 1 base and J gave up 1 base; unmatched junction bases: 8. Germline V lookup: CDR1 SGHTA, CDR2 FQGNSA. As DNA, the CDR3 is TGTGCCAGCAGCTTAGATTCCGGGACTAGCGTCCGCACAGATACGCAGTATTTT. It translates to CASSLDSGTSVRTDTQYF.

This rearrangement joins TRBV12-3 or TRBV12-4 to TRBJ2-6; D might be TRBD1 or TRBD2, each matching 5 bases. The V end was cut by 7 bases, the J end by 0 bases, with 22 bases between. CDR3 length: 19 amino acids. CDR3 DNA sequence: TGTGCCAGCAACGTCGGGTCCGGGACGGTGGACTCTGGGGCCAACGTCCTGACTTTC. The encoded protein is CASNVGSGTVDSGANVLTF.

This clonotype was seen more than once but under ten times. The CDR3 DNA reads TGTGCCAGCAGCCAAGAGGAGGGAAACACCATATATTTT. Its translation: CASSQEEGNTIYF. This chain uses TRBV3-1 with TRBJ1-3; no clear D gene. CDR1 and CDR2 (germline): LGHDT, YNNKEL (reference sequence). This CDR3 is built from 13 residues. The V end lost 0 bases, the J end lost 4 bases, and 4 bases lay between the germline ends.

This clonotype was counted at least ten times. The chain has TRBV6-4 and TRBJ1-6; unclear D gene. The germline gives CDR1 MRHNA, CDR2 SNTAGT. The CDR3 runs 15 residues. V lost 0 bases to trimming and J lost 9 bases, with 12 bases between them. In DNA form, the CDR3 reads TGTGCCAGCAGTGACTCGCGGGGTGTCGGTTCACCCCTCCACTTT. Its translation: CASSDSRGVGSPLHF.

The rearrangement uses TRBV18 and TRBJ1-4, with unresolved D. Germline CDR1 reads KGHSH; CDR2 reads LQKENI. The CDR3 extends over 15 amino acids. V lost 0 bases and J 4 bases, leaving 9 bases between the germline ends. This CDR3 reads CASSPPGEYNEKLFF. CDR3 in DNA: TGTGCCAGCTCACCACCCGGGGAATATAATGAAAAACTGTTTTTT. The complete variable domain, with remaining parts taken from reference TRBV18 and TRBJ1-4, reads NAGVMQNPRHLVRRRGQEARLRCSPMKGHSHVYWYRQLPEEGLKFMVYLQKENIIDESGMPKERFSAEFPKEGPSILRIQQVVRGDSAAYFCASSPPGEYNEKLFFGSGTQLSVL.

There are many counts of this clonotype. The chain joins TRBV6-1 to TRBJ2-7, with 9 bases identical to TRBD2. V trimming: 7 bases; J trimming: 1 base; junction bases outside the gene matches: 14. The germline CDR1 and CDR2 sequences are MNHNS and SASEGT. The CDR3 has 17 amino acids. The chain's CDR3 is CASTYSGSGRASYEQYF. The DNA of the CDR3 is TGTGCCAGCACCTACAGTGGTAGCGGGAGAGCTTCCTACGAGCAGTACTTC.

This clonotype was seen ten or more times. V and J are TRBV5-1 and TRBJ2-3, with D perhaps being TRBD1 or TRBD2 (6 bases each). Germline CDR1 and CDR2: SGHRS and YFSETQ. The CDR3 runs 15 residues. V was shortened by 5 bases and J by 4 bases, with 17 bases between the two germline ends. CDR3 nucleotide sequence: TGCGCCAGCAGTCCGGGGGCACAGGGTGCAGATACGCAGTATTTT. It translates to CASSPGAQGADTQYF.

This clonotype was recorded at least ten times. V is TRBV27 and J is TRBJ1-4, with unresolved D. Germline V gene sequence: CDR1 MNHEY, CDR2 SMNVEV (reference sequence). CDR3 length equals 17 residues. V gave up 3 bases and J gave up 2 bases, with 16 bases separating them. The CDR3 is CASSFLRSLGTNEKLFF. The CDR3 DNA is TGTGCCAGCAGTTTTCTCCGCAGCCTCGGGACTAATGAAAAACTGTTTTTT.

The J gene is TRBJ2-1, the V gene TRBV18; D gene ambiguous. The ends were cut back, 2 bases at V and 0 bases at J, with 8 bases in the middle. CDR1 KGHSH and CDR2 LQKENI come from the germline V gene. The CDR3 is made up of 15 amino acids. The chain's CDR3 is CASSPAATSYNEQFF. CDR3 DNA: TGTGCCAGCTCACCAGCAGCAACCTCCTACAATGAGCAGTTCTTC. The whole variable domain, remainder taken from reference TRBV18 and TRBJ2-1, is NAGVMQNPRHLVRRRGQEARLRCSPMKGHSHVYWYRQLPEEGLKFMVYLQKENIIDESGMPKERFSAEFPKEGPSILRIQQVVRGDSAAYFCASSPAATSYNEQFFGPGTRLTVL.

This clonotype was seen a handful of times. V is TRBV4-1 and J is TRBJ1-6; TRBD1 might be the D (5 bases). Germline-derived CDR1 and CDR2 are MGHRA and YSYEKL. The CDR3 spans 16 residues. The V end lost 1 base, the J end lost 11 bases, and 18 bases lay between the germline ends. The CDR3 DNA follows: TGCGCCAGCAGCCAAGGGTTGGCGGCAGGGCGGGCACCCCTCCACTTT. Its translation: CASSQGLAAGRAPLHF.

This clonotype has a count of ten or more. The chain employs TRBV12-3 or TRBV12-4 and TRBJ2-3, with TRBD2 matching 8 bases. Unmatched junction bases numbered 5, after V lost 2 bases and J lost 4 bases. The CDR3 runs 15 residues. CDR3 sequence (DNA): TGTGCCAGCAGTTTATCTCGGGGGGGGGCAGATACGCAGTATTTT. Translation gives CASSLSRGGADTQYF.

This clonotype has a count of ten or more. This chain uses TRBV20-1 with TRBJ1-4, with D unresolved. The CDR3 is 13 residues long. Germline values: CDR1 DFQATT, CDR2 SNEGSKA (reference sequence). V dropped 4 bases and J dropped 4 bases, with 10 bases sitting between them. The CDR3 here is CSATRTVNEKLFF. The CDR3 nucleotides are TGCAGTGCTACGAGGACGGTTAATGAAAAACTGTTTTTT.

This clonotype was seen many times. The V and J genes are TRBV27 and TRBJ2-1; D remains ambiguous. The CDR3 extends over 12 amino acids. Germline assignment: CDR1 MNHEY and CDR2 SMNVEV (reference sequence). The ends were cut back, 6 bases at V and 8 bases at J, with 11 bases in the middle. CDR3: CASSRTGDEQFF. The CDR3 DNA reads as TGTGCCAGCAGCCGTACTGGGGATGAGCAGTTCTTC.

Ten or more counts support this clonotype. V gene TRBV3-1 combines with J gene TRBJ2-5; 9 bases align to TRBD1. This CDR3 has 15 amino acids. V trimming: 5 bases; J trimming: 5 bases; junction bases outside the gene matches: 9. Germline assignment: CDR1 LGHDT and CDR2 YNNKEL (reference sequence). The CDR3 reads CASSVQGALEETQYF. The CDR3 nucleotides are TGTGCCAGCAGCGTACAGGGGGCACTGGAGGAGACCCAGTACTTC.

This clonotype has more than one count but fewer than ten. J is TRBJ2-1 and V is TRBV10-3; 7 nucleotides line up with TRBD2. The CDR3 is made up of 13 amino acids. Losses at the gene ends were 8 bases for V and 4 bases for J; bases not matched to a gene: 5. Looked up from germline, CDR1 is ENHRY and CDR2 is SYGVKD. CDR3 loop: CAIRGVQYNEQFF. In DNA form, the CDR3 reads TGTGCCATCCGGGGGGTACAATACAATGAGCAGTTCTTC.

CDR3 nucleotides: TGTGCCAGCAGCAGGGAAAGGGGGCGGACAGGAGACACCGGGGAGCTGTTTTTT. Protein: CASSRERGRTGDTGELFF. V and J are TRBV9 and TRBJ2-2; TRBD1 aligns across 7 bases. The CDR3 extends over 18 amino acids. V lost 4 bases, J lost 3 bases, and 15 bases stayed unmatched. CDR1 is SGDLS, CDR2 YYNGEE, per germline.

Details on this clonotype: A single base is all that separates this from a far larger clone, so a read error is likely. The genes are TRBV7-2 and TRBJ2-1; D uncertain. CDR1 SGHTA and CDR2 FQGNSA come from the germline V gene. The CDR3 contains 16 residues. The CDR3 coding sequence is TGTGCCTGCAGTGAAGGAACGGAGAGCTCCTACAATGAGCAGTTCTTC. Translated: CACSEGTESSYNEQFF.

This clonotype has just a few counts. V usage is TRBV28 and J usage is TRBJ2-5; D tentatively fits TRBD1 or TRBD2 (5 bases each). Germline V gene data show CDR1 as MDHEN and CDR2 as SYDVKM. V lost 5 bases and J 1 base, leaving 17 bases between the germline ends. The CDR3 consists of 16 residues. The CDR3 DNA reads TGTGCCAGCAGTGCACCAGGGAGAGGGCCCCAAGAGACCCAGTACTTC. This gives the protein CASSAPGRGPQETQYF.

This clonotype was seen more than once but under ten times. The rearrangement uses TRBV4-1 and TRBJ2-7; D not resolved. Per the germline V gene, CDR1 is MGHRA and CDR2 is YSYEKL. The CDR3 loop spans 13 amino acids. Trimming shortened V by 0 bases and J by 3 bases, and 6 bases separated the two germline ends. CDR3 region: CASSQEKLYEQYF. CDR3 nucleotides: TGCGCCAGCAGCCAAGAAAAGCTCTACGAGCAGTACTTC.

This clonotype was detected ten times or more. The CDR3 DNA reads TGCAGCGTTGAAGGGGGGAGGGGTGAGCAGTTCTTC. It yields the protein CSVEGGRGEQFF. V usage is TRBV29-1 and J usage is TRBJ2-1; 7 bases map to TRBD2. This CDR3 is built from 12 residues. Germline CDR1 and CDR2: SQVTM and ANQGSEA. V was clipped by 1 base and J by 9 bases; unmatched bases: 3.

As for this clonotype: A much bigger clone sits one base away, suggesting this may be a read error. The rearrangement links TRBV4-3 to TRBJ2-2; no clear D gene. This CDR3 contains 17 residues. Germline CDR1 reads LGHNA; CDR2 reads YSLEER. The CDR3 coding sequence is TGCGCCAGCAACCAAGAGAGGTGGGCGCGGAACACCGGGGAGCTGTTTTTT. This encodes CASNQERWARNTGELFF.

This clonotype showed up many times. The chain employs TRBV5-6 and TRBJ2-2, with 11 bases that match TRBD2. Losses at the gene ends were 2 bases for V and 0 bases for J; bases not matched to a gene: 9. The CDR3 loop spans 19 amino acids. The V gene's germline CDR1 is SGHDT and CDR2 YYEEEE. The CDR3 DNA is TGTGCCAGCAGCTTCTTTTCGGGACTAGCGGAAACGAACACCGGGGAGCTGTTTTTT. This codes for CASSFFSGLAETNTGELFF. The full variable domain, in which reference TRBV5-6 and TRBJ2-2 provide the parts outside the CDR3, is DAGVTQSPTHLIKTRGQQVTLRCSPKSGHDTVSWYQQALGQGPQFIFQYYEEEERQRGNFPDRFSGHQFPNYSSELNVNALLLGDSALYLCASSFFSGLAETNTGELFFGEGSRLTVL.

The genes are TRBV6-6 and TRBJ1-1; perhaps TRBD1 as D (5 bases). The CDR3 length is 17 residues. Germline CDR1 and CDR2: MNHNY and SVGAGI (reference sequence). V was pared by 0 bases and J by 4 bases, with 18 bases between. CDR3 amino acids: CASSYSAGGGGSTEAFF. CDR3 nucleotide sequence: TGTGCCAGCAGTTACTCGGCGGGGGGGGGGGGGAGCACTGAAGCTTTCTTT.

This clonotype occurred many times. The rearrangement joins TRBV13 to TRBJ1-1; D is perhaps TRBD1 (5 bases). V dropped 5 bases and J dropped 0 bases, with 7 bases sitting between them. Germline values: CDR1 PRHDT, CDR2 FYEKMQ (reference sequence). CDR3 size: 13 residues. The CDR3 sequence is CASSMDMNTEAFF. The CDR3, as DNA: TGTGCCAGCAGCATGGACATGAACACTGAAGCTTTCTTT.

This clonotype was recorded at least ten times. CDR3 sequence reads: CASRVDGSREKLFF. In DNA, the CDR3 is TGTGCCAGCAGAGTCGACGGCTCCCGAGAAAAACTGTTTTTT. The J gene is TRBJ1-4, the V gene TRBV2; D is unresolved. The CDR3 length is 14 residues. V gave up 6 bases and J gave up 8 bases, with 16 bases separating them. Germline V lookup: CDR1 SNHLY, CDR2 FYNNEI.

This clonotype was detected only a few times. The V gene is TRBV28, the J gene TRBJ2-7; TRBD1 aligns across 8 bases. Unmatched junction bases numbered 8, after V lost 5 bases and J lost 5 bases. This CDR3 region has 14 residues. Germline V CDR1 and CDR2: MDHEN, SYDVKM. CDR3 loop: CASSGSRTGNEQYF. Here the CDR3 DNA reads TGTGCCAGCAGTGGTTCCAGGACAGGGAACGAGCAGTACTTC.

This clonotype was recorded at least ten times. This rearrangement joins TRBV7-9 to TRBJ1-2; the D gene is possibly TRBD1 (6 bases). V gave up 8 bases and J gave up 2 bases, with 24 bases separating them. The CDR3 runs 17 residues. The germline CDR1 and CDR2 sequences are SEHNR and FQNEAQ (reference sequence). CDR3 bases: TGTGCCAGCGGAGGCATGATTGGGCAGGGGCCGAACTATGGCTACACCTTC. It specifies CASGGMIGQGPNYGYTF.